A selection of T cell receptor beta chains follows, all from one sample in a study of graft-versus-host responses after intestinal transplantation. Only in-frame clones appear in the TCRdb table, and some are missing; sequencing was by immunoSEQ multiplex PCR. The sample consists of 8,000 to 10,000 clones, 25% to 35% of them appearing once. The source material was alloreactive CD8+ T cells from a mixed lymphocyte reaction culture, sampled before intestinal transplant. The receptors stem from a human patient who received an intestinal transplant. CDR3s include the opening cysteine and the closing phenylalanine or tryptophan. A D gene is named only where the DNA matches it firmly. Expanded clones are given a class, and other clones once, few, many or no size at all.

size: NA
J: TRBJ2-7
length: 13
V: TRBV5-5
D: NA
CDR3: CASSFGGDYEQYF
DNA: TGTGCCAGCAGCTTTGGAGGAGACTACGAGCAGTACTTC

size: once
J: TRBJ1-1
length: 12
V: TRBV19
D: NA
CDR3: CASRGPGTEAFF
DNA: TGTGCCAGTAGGGGCCCAGGCACTGAAGCTTTCTTT

size: NA
J: TRBJ2-7
length: 17
V: TRBV23-1
D: TRBD1
CDR3: CASSRSAAGTGLYEQYF
DNA: TGCGCCAGCAGTCGCTCGGCCGCAGGGACAGGACTATACGAGCAGTACTTC

size: NA
J: TRBJ1-6
length: 15
V: TRBV7-8
D: NA
CDR3: CASSPTGIWNSPLHF
DNA: TGTGCCAGCAGCCCAACAGGGATTTGGAATTCACCCCTCCACTTT

size: NA
J: TRBJ2-3
length: 17
V: TRBV7-9
D: TRBD2
CDR3: CASSTPIAGGPTDTQYF
DNA: TGTGCCAGCAGCACCCCCATAGCGGGGGGGCCTACAGATACGCAGTATTTT

size: few
J: TRBJ1-1
length: 13
V: TRBV6-6
D: NA
CDR3: CASSITGSTEAFF
DNA: TGTGCCAGCAGTATAACAGGGAGCACTGAAGCTTTCTTT

size: medium-sized
J: TRBJ1-1
length: 13
V: TRBV7-3
D: NA
CDR3: CASSFSGPTEAFF
DNA: TGTGCCAGCAGCTTCTCAGGCCCCACTGAAGCTTTCTTT

size: NA
J: TRBJ2-3
length: 18
V: TRBV13
D: TRBD2
CDR3: CASSPRGGGGARSDTQYF
DNA: TGTGCCAGCAGCCCCCGCGGTGGCGGGGGGGCCAGGTCAGATACGCAGTATTTT

size: medium-sized
J: TRBJ1-3
length: 14
V: TRBV6-5
D: NA
CDR3: CASSLGGSGNTIYF
DNA: TGTGCCAGCAGTTTAGGGGGTTCTGGAAACACCATATATTTT

size: once
J: TRBJ2-5
length: 16
V: TRBV9
D: TRBD1
CDR3: CASSPGTGDHQETQYF
DNA: TGTGCCAGCAGCCCCGGGACAGGGGATCACCAAGAGACCCAGTACTTC

size: few
J: TRBJ2-7
length: 14
V: TRBV4-1
D: NA
CDR3: CASSRGGDIREQYF
DNA: TGCGCCAGCAGCCGGGGGGGGGACATCCGCGAGCAGTACTTC